The sequence of this T cell receptor (beta chain) was determined in a study of shared clonotypes between healthy human individuals. Turning to the study itself: Each donor contributed plates that comprised three CD4 naive, three CD4 memory, two CD8 naive and one CD8 memory. General study points: Across several donors, naive CD4 shared about 5%, naive CD8 3% to 3.5%, memory CD4 roughly 2.4%, memory CD8 under 0.5%.

CD8 cells classed as naive were CD45RO-negative and positively selected for CCR7, excluding terminally differentiated effector memory CD45RA+ cells. Comments on this clone: Its matching antigen is unknown.

Each cell subset's genomic DNA was divided evenly among several immunoSEQ plates. Per the original methods: As immunoSEQ supplied junction-only sequences (without quality scores), filtering differed. This table comes from immunoSEQ multiplex PCR, and its TCRdb copy is limited to in-frame clones, with some not included. D and trimming were read from the DNA, whereas the V and J calls and clone size are those reported in that table. This table has about 2 million clones, about 95% appearing once. The sequence was obtained from a man aged 18 to 30 in good health. Specimen: naive CD8+ T cells sorted from blood.

CDR3 bases: TGCGCCAGCAGCGAACCTGTGGGGGCCCCCCACAATGAGCAGTTCTTC. This gives the protein CASSEPVGAPHNEQFF. The V gene is TRBV10-1, the J gene TRBJ2-1, with TRBD1 as a possible D gene (6 bases). V dropped 6 bases and J dropped 5 bases, with 20 bases sitting between them. The CDR3 sequence is 16 residues long. Germline V gene data show CDR1 as WNHNN and CDR2 as SYGVQD (reference sequence).